The clone carrying this T cell receptor beta chain occurred once. Its cognate antigen is unknown. Between the trimmed V and J ends, which lost 6 bases and 7 bases, there was a span of 12 bases. CDR1 and CDR2 (germline): SQVTM, ANQGSEA. The CDR3 consists of 11 residues. PCR employed 60 Vbeta and 13 Jbeta primers. Repertoires were generated with immunoSEQ multiplex PCR, while TCRdb's copy carries only in-frame clones and drops some. The repertoire has 250,000 or so clones, around 81% of them found once; the top ten carry roughly 7.4%. This specimen belongs to a study of cytomegalovirus exposure and HLA in healthy donors. Findings and limits, study-wide: Only CMV serostatus was available as immune exposure information. Per published accounts, TCR beta sequences correctly predicted the HLA-A and HLA-B alleles of most subjects.

The J gene is TRBJ1-1, the V gene TRBV29-1; D unresolved. The TCR was taken from a woman in her sixties in good health and CMV-seropositive. Specimen: PBMCs. The CDR3 DNA follows: TGCAGCGTACTCAAAGCAAGTGAAGCTTTCTTT. Its protein product is CSVLKASEAFF.